This T cell receptor (beta chain) was captured in a study of OX40 agonist ivuxolimab in advanced cancers. Study-wide context: Partial responses occurred in Three dose-escalation patients, one with hepatocellular carcinoma and two with cutaneous melanoma.

This clone was detected only once. What it binds is unknown. Study-wide results and limits: More expanded clones were seen, on average, in CD8+ T cells than in CD4+. The antigens recognized by the expanded peripheral T cells, that is their antigen specificity, were not determined.

The assay was immunoSEQ multiplex PCR, and TCRdb's table has in-frame clones only and misses some. Among around 70,000 clones listed, 90% to 95% were seen once. V gave up 0 bases and J gave up 5 bases; unmatched junction bases: 5. This CDR3 is built from 16 residues. Germline V lookup: CDR1 LGHNA, CDR2 YNFKEQ. The genes are TRBV4-2 and TRBJ2-5; TRBD1 agrees at 11 bases. This receptor was obtained from an adult with an advanced solid tumor such as melanoma, head and neck, liver or kidney cancer. The sequences come from CD4+ or CD8+ T cells sorted from blood, collected in a trial of the OX40 agonist ivuxolimab. CDR3 region: CASSQEGQGDGETQYF. CDR3 DNA: TGTGCCAGCAGCCAAGAGGGACAGGGGGACGGGGAGACCCAGTACTTC.